The entry below describes one T cell receptor beta chain. Its specificity is not known. The sample originates from a study of PD-1 blockade in classical Hodgkin lymphoma. Findings and caveats of the study: The causes of the repertoire differences, possibly disease activity or prior therapy, remain undefined. Nivolumab starters within 1 year of ASCT were excluded.

V trimming: 7 bases; J trimming: 6 bases; junction bases outside the gene matches: 4. This CDR3 comprises 12 residues. Germline CDR1 and CDR2: MNHEY and SVGAGI. Sequencing was performed with immunoSEQ multiplex PCR; in TCRdb, only in-frame clones are kept and a portion is missing. The repertoire consists of nearly 60,000 clones, with 91% occurring once and the leading ten covering 8.5% to 12%. Brentuximab vedotin exposure varied, and every patient relapsed after autologous stem cell transplantation. The specimen comprised peripheral blood mononuclear cells (PBMCs), sampled before the second cycle of nivolumab. The sequence was obtained from a human donor with classical Hodgkin lymphoma. The chain carries TRBV6-5 and TRBJ1-1; 8 bases fit TRBD1. The CDR3 loop reads CASTPGGPEAFF. DNA for the CDR3: TGTGCCAGCACCCCAGGGGGCCCTGAAGCTTTCTTT.